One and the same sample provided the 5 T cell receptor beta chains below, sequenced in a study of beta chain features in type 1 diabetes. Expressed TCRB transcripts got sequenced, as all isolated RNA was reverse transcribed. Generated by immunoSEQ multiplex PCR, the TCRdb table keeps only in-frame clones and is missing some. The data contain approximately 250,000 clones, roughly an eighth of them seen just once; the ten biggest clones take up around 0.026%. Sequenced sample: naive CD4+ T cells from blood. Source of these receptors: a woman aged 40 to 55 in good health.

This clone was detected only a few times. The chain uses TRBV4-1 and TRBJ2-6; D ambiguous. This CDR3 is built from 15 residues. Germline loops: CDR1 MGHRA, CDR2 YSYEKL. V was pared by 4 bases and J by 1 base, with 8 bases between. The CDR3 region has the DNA TGCGCCAGCAGCCTGAGTCCATCTGGGGCCAACGTCCTGACTTTC. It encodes CASSLSPSGANVLTF.

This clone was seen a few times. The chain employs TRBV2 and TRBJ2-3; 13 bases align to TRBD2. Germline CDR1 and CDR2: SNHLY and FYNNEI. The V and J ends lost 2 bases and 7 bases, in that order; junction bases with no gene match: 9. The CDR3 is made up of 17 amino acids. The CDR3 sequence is CASSERGLAGAMNTQYF. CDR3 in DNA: TGTGCCAGCAGTGAACGTGGACTAGCGGGGGCAATGAATACGCAGTATTTT.

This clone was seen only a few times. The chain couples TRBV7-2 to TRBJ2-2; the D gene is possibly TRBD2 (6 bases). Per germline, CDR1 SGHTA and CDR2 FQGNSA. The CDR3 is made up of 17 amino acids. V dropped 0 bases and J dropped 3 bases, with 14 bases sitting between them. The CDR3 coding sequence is TGTGCCAGCAGCTTAGCCTTCCGGGCTAGCGACACCGGGGAGCTGTTTTTT. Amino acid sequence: CASSLAFRASDTGELFF.

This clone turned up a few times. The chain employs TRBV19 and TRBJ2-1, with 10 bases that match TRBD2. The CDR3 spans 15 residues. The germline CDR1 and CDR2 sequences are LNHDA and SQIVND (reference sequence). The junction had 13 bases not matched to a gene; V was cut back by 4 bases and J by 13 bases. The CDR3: CASSTTSSGGPGQFF. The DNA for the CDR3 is TGTGCCAGTAGTACAACTAGTAGCGGGGGGCCTGGACAGTTCTTC.

The chain's CDR3 is CASSQARDRGQETQYF. The CDR3 bases are TGTGCCAGCAGCCAAGCCCGGGACAGGGGGCAGGAGACCCAGTACTTC. J is TRBJ2-5 and V is TRBV14; 12 nucleotides agree with TRBD1. This CDR3 comprises 16 residues. V trimming: 1 base; J trimming: 5 bases; junction bases outside the gene matches: 5. Germline CDR1 SGHDN, CDR2 FVKESK.